Below are 11 T cell receptor beta chains sequenced from a single sample in a study of human versus mouse CDR3 diversity and MHC coevolution. Produced via immunoSEQ multiplex PCR; TCRdb's table is partial and in-frame only. Of tens of thousands of clones listed, roughly 93% are singletons. Sequenced input: naive CD4+ T cells from blood. Stated subset: CD45RO-negative CD62L-positive naive CD4 T cells. The receptors stem from a person aged 55 to 75 in good health.

This clone was seen a few times. The CDR3: CASSATSGSYEQYF. CDR3 nucleotide sequence: TGCGCCAGCAGCGCGACTAGCGGCTCCTACGAGCAGTACTTC. The rearrangement links TRBV5-1 to TRBJ2-7, with 9 bases aligning to TRBD2. The germline V gene has CDR1 SGHRS and CDR2 YFSETQ. This CDR3 contains 14 residues. V gave up 4 bases and J gave up 0 bases; unmatched junction bases: 2.

This chain links TRBV6-1 with TRBJ2-7; 9 positions agree with TRBD1. The CDR3 contains 15 residues. Germline V gene lookup returns CDR1 MNHNS and CDR2 SASEGT. J lost 4 bases, V lost 9 bases, and 13 bases had no gene match. The CDR3 spells CASKGGTGIAYEQYF. CDR3 bases: TGTGCCAGTAAGGGTGGGACAGGGATAGCGTACGAGCAGTACTTC.

The chain has TRBV5-6 and TRBJ2-1; D is perhaps TRBD2 (6 bases). V lost 4 bases to trimming and J lost 2 bases, with 13 bases between them. The CDR3 covers 15 residues. CDR1 is SGHDT, CDR2 YYEEEE, per germline. The CDR3 nucleotides are TGTGCCAGCAGCCCGGAGGGCCGCCCCTACAATGAGCAGTTCTTC. Translation gives CASSPEGRPYNEQFF.

This sequence joins TRBV7-9 and TRBJ2-7, with TRBD2 as a possible D gene (5 bases). This CDR3 region has 14 residues. Germline assignment: CDR1 SEHNR and CDR2 FQNEAQ (reference sequence). V was clipped by 5 bases and J by 5 bases, with 16 bases between them. The CDR3 DNA sequence: TGTGCCAGCAGCCTGGAGGTCTCATCCAACGAGCAGTACTTC. Its protein is CASSLEVSSNEQYF. The full variable domain, in which reference TRBV7-9 and TRBJ2-7 provide the parts outside the CDR3, is DTGVSQNPRHKITKRGQNVTFRCDPISEHNRLYWYRQTLGQGPEFLTYFQNEAQLEKSRLLSDRFSAERPKGSFSTLEIQRTEQGDSAMYLCASSLEVSSNEQYFGPGTRLTVT.

The CDR3 loop is CASGLASSLLETQYF. CDR3 bases: TGTGCTAGTGGTTTGGCCTCGTCACTTTTGGAGACCCAGTACTTC. This sequence joins TRBV12-5 and TRBJ2-5; D gene uncertain. Trimming took off 1 base at V and 5 bases at J, with 14 bases between the two ends. The germline gives CDR1 LGHNT, CDR2 FRNRAP. This CDR3 region has 15 residues.

This chain uses TRBV11-2 with TRBJ2-1; TRBD2 matches at 13 bases. After removal of 3 bases from V and 4 bases from J, the junction contained 3 bases not matched to a gene. This CDR3 comprises 16 residues. The germline CDR1 and CDR2 sequences are SGHAT and FQNNGV. The CDR3 DNA follows: TGTGCCAGCAGCTTGGAACTAGCGGGAGGGTACAATGAGCAGTTCTTC. This codes for CASSLELAGGYNEQFF.

The gene calls are TRBV5-4 and TRBJ2-1; 10 positions agree with TRBD2. Germline-derived CDR1 and CDR2 are SGHNT and YYREEE (reference sequence). The CDR3 has 14 amino acids. V lost 3 bases, J lost 7 bases, and 4 bases stayed unmatched. CDR3 region: CASSSPTSGNEQFF. CDR3 nucleotides: TGTGCCAGCAGCTCGCCGACTAGCGGGAATGAGCAGTTCTTC.

The V call is TRBV2, the J call TRBJ1-2; 8 nucleotides agree with TRBD1. Losses at the gene ends were 1 base for V and 7 bases for J; bases not matched to a gene: 5. There are 14 residues in the CDR3. CDR1 and CDR2 from the germline V gene are SNHLY and FYNNEI. The CDR3 loop is CASSEVNRGSGYTF. The CDR3, as DNA: TGTGCCAGCAGTGAAGTGAACAGGGGGAGTGGCTACACCTTC. Looking up the rest from reference TRBV2 and TRBJ1-2 gives the full variable domain: EPEVTQTPSHQVTQMGQEVILRCVPISNHLYFYWYRQILGQKVEFLVSFYNNEISEKSEIFDDQFSVERPDGSNFTLKIRSTKLEDSAMYFCASSEVNRGSGYTFGSGTRLTVV.

In this sample, this clone turned up once. One end of the junction varies from germline; a read error may be responsible. This chain connects TRBV15 to TRBJ2-5, with TRBD1 identical over 7 bases. The V gene's germline CDR1 is LNHNV and CDR2 YYDKDF (reference sequence). There are 16 residues in the CDR3. CDR3 amino acids: CATSRDRLGGQVTQYF. The CDR3 DNA is TGTGCCACCAGCAGAGATCGGTTAGGGGGCCAAGTGACCCAGTACTTC.

The gene calls are TRBV7-8 and TRBJ2-3; 9 bases align to TRBD2. Germline values: CDR1 SGHVS, CDR2 FQNEAQ. CDR3 length: 15 amino acids. V lost 5 bases, J lost 2 bases, and 5 bases stayed unmatched. This chain's CDR3 is CASSPRGGLTDTQYF. Written as DNA, the CDR3 is TGTGCCAGCAGCCCGCGGGGGGGGCTCACAGATACGCAGTATTTT.

This chain links TRBV7-7 with TRBJ1-3, with 7 bases lining up with TRBD1. Trimming at V came to 6 bases and at J to 4 bases, leaving 3 bases not matched to a gene. Germline V lookup: CDR1 SSHAT, CDR2 FNYEAQ (reference sequence). The CDR3 runs to 13 residues. In DNA, the CDR3 is TGTGCCAGCAGTTCGGGACAGGGAAACACCATATATTTT. Translating it yields CASSSGQGNTIYF.